The source of this T cell receptor beta chain is a study of cytomegalovirus exposure and HLA in healthy donors. Germline CDR1 and CDR2: SGHTA and FQGNSA. The V gene end was trimmed by 5 bases and the J gene end by 2 bases; junction bases not matched to a gene: 5. The CDR3 has 15 residues. The PCR was carried out with 60 Vbeta primers and 13 Jbeta primers. Produced via immunoSEQ multiplex PCR; TCRdb's table is partial and in-frame only. In the table there are 100,000 to 150,000 clones, roughly 84% of which are singletons. This TCR came from a boy aged 5-17 years in good health and CMV-seronegative. The V gene is TRBV7-2, the J gene TRBJ2-7; 11 bases agree with TRBD1. Sequenced: PBMCs. DNA of the CDR3: TGTGCCAGCAGCCGACCGGGACAGGGGGCCTACGAGCAGTACTTC. Amino acid sequence: CASSRPGQGAYEQYF.